These T cell receptor beta chains were read from a single sample in a study of blood T cell repertoires in COVID-19. Profiling relied on immunoSEQ multiplex PCR, and the TCRdb table lists in-frame clones only, not all of them. The top ten clones hold approximately 1.1% of a sample with 150,000 or so clones, 70% to 85% of them seen once. Sequencing input: peripheral blood. These receptors originate from a man between 60 and 75 years old who had recovered from COVID-19. CDR3s include the opening cysteine and the closing phenylalanine or tryptophan. The order of the fields is CDR3 protein, CDR3 DNA, V gene, D gene, J gene, clone size. The D gene is left open where the match is weak. Clone size is given for some rows only: seen once, a few or many times, or a class if the clone is expanded.

CASSLGSARSDTQYF	TGTGCCAGCAGCTTAGGTAGCGCCAGGTCGGATACGCAGTATTTT	TRBV11-3	-	TRBJ2-3	-
CASGPIAGGTGDTQYF	TGTGCTAGTGGCCCCATAGCGGGGGGGACGGGAGATACGCAGTATTTT	TRBV12-5	TRBD2	TRBJ2-3	-
CASSLRDYYEQYF	TGTGCCAGCAGTTTAAGAGATTACTACGAGCAGTACTTC	TRBV12-3/TRBV12-4	-	TRBJ2-7	-
CATPSFAEAFF	TGTGCCACCCCGTCTTTCGCTGAAGCTTTCTTT	TRBV10-3	-	TRBJ1-1	-
CASSPAGAPGAFF	TGTGCCAGCTCACCGGCTGGCGCCCCGGGGGCTTTCTTT	TRBV18	-	TRBJ1-1	-
CASSQDRPGGANNNEQFF	TGTGCCAGCAGCCAAGATCGTCCCGGGGGGGCTAACAACAATGAGCAGTTCTTC	TRBV3-1/TRBV3-2	TRBD2	TRBJ2-1	-
CASSHAGNGYTF	TGCGCCAGCAGCCACGCCGGGAATGGCTACACCTTC	TRBV4-1	-	TRBJ1-2	-
CASSLAGVSGANVLTF	TGTGCCAGCAGCTTAGCAGGGGTCTCTGGGGCCAACGTCCTGACTTTC	TRBV11-1	-	TRBJ2-6	-
CASSARGLPESEQYF	TGTGCCAGCAGCGCTAGGGGGCTCCCTGAGAGCGAGCAGTACTTC	TRBV7-9	TRBD1	TRBJ2-7	-
CASSSVALRYGANYGYTF	TGTGCCAGCAGCTCCGTTGCCCTGCGGTACGGAGCTAACTATGGCTACACCTTC	TRBV7-8	-	TRBJ1-2	-
CASSHDRDQPQHF	TGCGCCAGCAGCCATGACAGGGATCAGCCCCAGCATTTT	TRBV5-1	TRBD1	TRBJ1-5	-
CAIEADGTYEQYF	TGTGCCATCGAAGCGGACGGAACCTACGAGCAGTACTTC	TRBV6-5	-	TRBJ2-7	-
CASSLPGLPGREQFF	TGCGCCAGCAGCTTACCGGGACTCCCGGGCCGTGAGCAGTTCTTC	TRBV5-1	-	TRBJ2-1	-
CASQGQGGGNIQYF	TGTGCCAGCCAAGGACAGGGGGGTGGAAACATTCAGTACTTC	TRBV2	TRBD1	TRBJ2-4	once
CASRPGGRNTIYF	TGTGCCAGCAGGCCAGGGGGCAGAAACACCATATATTTT	TRBV12-3/TRBV12-4	TRBD1	TRBJ1-3	-
CASSLTGQPGNTIYF	TGTGCCAGCAGCCTTACCGGACAGCCCGGAAACACCATATATTTT	TRBV7-9	-	TRBJ1-3	-
CASSQTRRGLADFTGELFF	TGCGCCAGCAGCCAAACCCGTCGGGGACTAGCGGATTTCACCGGGGAGCTGTTTTTT	TRBV4-1	TRBD2	TRBJ2-2	-
CASSQGGQVNTEAFF	TGTGCCAGCAGCCAAGGGGGACAGGTAAACACTGAAGCTTTCTTT	TRBV4-2	TRBD1	TRBJ1-1	once
CASRIGRFGGYTF	TGTGCCAGCAGAATCGGGAGGTTCGGTGGCTACACCTTC	TRBV12-3/TRBV12-4	-	TRBJ1-2	once
CASSTGQGGLNTEAFF	TGCGCCAGCAGCACGGGACAGGGGGGATTGAACACTGAAGCTTTCTTT	TRBV5-1	TRBD1	TRBJ1-1	-
CASSVAGAREQYF	TGTGCCAGCAGCGTAGCGGGGGCGCGGGAGCAGTACTTC	TRBV27	TRBD2	TRBJ2-7	few
CASSQTAEKNYGYTF	TGTGCCAGCAGCCAGACAGCCGAAAAGAACTATGGCTACACCTTC	TRBV4-2	-	TRBJ1-2	once
CASSFSAGRDTEAFF	TGTGCCAGCAGCTTCTCGGCAGGGAGGGACACTGAAGCTTTCTTT	TRBV11-2	-	TRBJ1-1	-
CASSIVARGPGYTF	TGTGCCAGTAGTATAGTGGCCAGGGGGCCTGGCTACACCTTC	TRBV19	TRBD1	TRBJ1-2	-
CASTPGGGWTEAFF	TGTGCCAGTACCCCGGGGGGGGGATGGACTGAAGCTTTCTTT	TRBV19	-	TRBJ1-1	-
CASSEGLLAGDTGELFF	TGTGCCAGCAGTGAAGGCCTGCTAGCGGGGGACACCGGGGAGCTGTTTTTT	TRBV2	TRBD2	TRBJ2-2	-
CSASRGSGNQPQHF	TGCAGTGCTAGTCGGGGGAGCGGCAATCAGCCCCAGCATTTT	TRBV20-1	-	TRBJ1-5	-
CASSTGQDQYEQYF	TGTGCCAGCAGCACGGGACAGGACCAGTACGAGCAGTACTTC	TRBV7-9	TRBD1	TRBJ2-7	few
CASKFNNSPLHF	TGTGCCAGCAAATTCAATAATTCACCCCTCCACTTT	TRBV3-1/TRBV3-2	-	TRBJ1-6	few
CASSERQGGGYTF	TGTGCCAGCAGTGAAAGGCAGGGAGGAGGCTACACCTTC	TRBV2	-	TRBJ1-2	-